Listed below are T cell receptor beta chains from one sample, sequenced in a study of identical twins. TCRdb re-analysed the 5' RACE reads in MiXCR, keeping a single row per CDR3 protein. The sample lists 310,000 or so distinct CDR3 sequences, roughly 10% occurring once. A further study also used this sample, focusing on yellow fever vaccine responses in identical twins.

The sample consisted of CD8+ T cells sorted from blood. These receptors were collected from a woman aged 18-29 years in good health. Both conserved end residues are part of each CDR3. A D gene is named only where the DNA matches it firmly. Size tells how often a clone was seen (once, few, many) or the class of an expanded clone, and some rows leave it out.

D	V	size	J	CDR3	DNA
.	TRBV25-1	many	TRBJ2-1	CASSDQGNEQFF	TGTGCCAGCAGTGACCAGGGGAATGAGCAGTTCTTC
.	TRBV30	few	TRBJ2-2	CAWRTPLLAVGYTGELFF	TGTGCCTGGAGGACCCCCCTTCTAGCCGTGGGGTACACCGGGGAGCTGTTTTTT
.	TRBV10-3	many	TRBJ2-7	CAISPVSYEQYF	TGTGCCATCAGCCCAGTCTCCTACGAGCAGTACTTC
TRBD2	TRBV7-2	few	TRBJ2-1	CASSPRLAGGSEQFF	TGTGCCAGCAGCCCCCGGCTAGCGGGAGGGAGTGAGCAGTTCTTC
.	TRBV4-1	few	TRBJ1-2	CASSQAGQTYGYTF	TGCGCCAGCAGCCAAGCCGGACAGACCTATGGCTACACCTTC
TRBD1	TRBV20-1	.	TRBJ1-6	CSARDISGQGNYNSPLHF	TGCAGTGCTAGAGATATCTCGGGACAGGGCAACTATAATTCACCCCTCCACTTT
TRBD2	TRBV6-2/TRBV6-3	.	TRBJ2-1	CASPHTTAASGRDKRSYNEQFF	TGTGCCAGCCCACACACGACCGCGGCTAGCGGACGGGATAAGAGGTCCTACAATGAGCAGTTCTTC
TRBD2	TRBV10-3	.	TRBJ2-7	CAISATSGTYEQYF	TGTGCCATCTCAGCGACTAGCGGAACATACGAGCAGTACTTC
TRBD1	TRBV18	.	TRBJ2-7	CASSPNWTGHSYEQYF	TGTGCCAGCTCACCAAATTGGACAGGGCACTCCTACGAGCAGTACTTC
.	TRBV9	many	TRBJ2-1	CASSADMLEQFF	TGTGCCAGCAGCGCTGACATGTTAGAGCAGTTCTTC
.	TRBV7-9	many	TRBJ2-3	CASSSSSTDTQYF	TGTGCCAGCAGCTCGTCTAGCACAGATACGCAGTATTTT
.	TRBV20-1	few	TRBJ2-2	CSAREPLNTGELFF	TGCAGTGCTAGAGAGCCCCTAAACACCGGGGAGCTGTTTTTT
.	TRBV10-3	many	TRBJ2-7	CAISEVYSSYEQYF	TGTGCCATCAGTGAGGTCTATAGTTCCTACGAGCAGTACTTC
TRBD2	TRBV20-1	many	TRBJ2-5	CSASPAGQETQYF	TGCAGTGCTAGTCCAGCGGGGCAAGAGACCCAGTACTTC
TRBD2	TRBV5-1	.	TRBJ2-1	CASSLEASGSLVYNEQFF	TGCGCCAGCAGCTTGGAGGCTAGCGGGAGTTTGGTGTACAATGAGCAGTTCTTC
TRBD1	TRBV27	many	TRBJ2-7	CASSHRDRTYEQYF	TGTGCCAGCAGTCACCGGGACAGGACCTACGAGCAGTACTTC
.	TRBV28	.	TRBJ2-1	CASSSRAVNEQFF	TGTGCCAGCAGCAGCCGGGCGGTCAATGAGCAGTTCTTC
TRBD1	TRBV6-1	many	TRBJ1-2	CASSVQGAVGGYTF	TGTGCCAGCAGTGTACAGGGGGCGGTGGGTGGCTACACCTTC
TRBD2	TRBV6-5	.	TRBJ2-1	CASSYSVLAGHNEQFF	TGTGCCAGCAGTTACTCTGTCCTAGCGGGACACAATGAGCAGTTCTTC
TRBD1	TRBV5-5	.	TRBJ2-7	CASRRTGGSYEQYF	TGTGCCAGCAGGAGGACAGGGGGCTCCTACGAGCAGTACTTC
.	TRBV15	.	TRBJ2-5	CATSREPYSPGETQYF	TGTGCCACCAGCAGAGAGCCCTACTCTCCTGGGGAGACCCAGTACTTC
.	TRBV6-5	.	TRBJ1-5	CASSYSAATGNQPQHF	TGTGCCAGCAGTTACTCAGCGGCGACAGGCAATCAGCCCCAGCATTTT
.	TRBV7-2	.	TRBJ2-3	CASSLVHLPTDTQYF	TGTGCCAGCAGCTTAGTCCATTTACCCACAGATACGCAGTATTTT
.	TRBV14	many	TRBJ2-7	CASSQAVGEQYF	TGTGCCAGCAGCCAAGCGGTGGGCGAGCAGTACTTC
TRBD1	TRBV20-1	.	TRBJ1-4	CSAKEGAEVEKLFF	TGCAGTGCTAAAGAGGGGGCGGAGGTTGAAAAACTGTTTTTT
.	TRBV7-9	few	TRBJ2-2	CASSLGENTGELFF	TGTGCCAGCAGCTTAGGAGAGAACACCGGGGAGCTGTTTTTT
.	TRBV27	few	TRBJ1-1	CASGTKQWGIPEPMNTEAFF	TGTGCCAGCGGAACAAAACAATGGGGCATTCCCGAACCCATGAACACTGAAGCTTTCTTT
TRBD1	TRBV4-2	many	TRBJ1-6	CASSGTGDNSPLHF	TGTGCCAGCAGCGGGACAGGGGATAATTCACCCCTCCACTTT
TRBD1	TRBV2	few	TRBJ2-3	CASSVRSDRPRADTQYF	TGTGCCAGCAGCGTACGCTCGGACAGGCCGCGAGCAGATACGCAGTATTTT
TRBD1	TRBV7-9	few	TRBJ2-1	CASSGDRDRVDEQFF	TGTGCCAGCAGCGGGGACAGGGACAGGGTAGATGAGCAGTTCTTC
TRBD2	TRBV14	few	TRBJ2-1	CASSQDSSGRYNEQFF	TGTGCCAGCAGCCAAGACTCTAGCGGGAGGTACAATGAGCAGTTCTTC
TRBD2	TRBV3-1	many	TRBJ2-5	CASSQARLAGSQETQYF	TGTGCCAGCAGCCAAGCCAGACTAGCGGGGAGCCAAGAGACCCAGTACTTC
.	TRBV18	.	TRBJ2-3	CASSVWWEDSTDTQYF	TGTGCCAGCTCAGTCTGGTGGGAGGACAGCACAGATACGCAGTATTTT
.	TRBV29-1	many	TRBJ2-7	CSYTSYNGAYEQYF	TGCAGCTACACTTCATATAATGGGGCCTACGAGCAGTACTTC